The 4 T cell receptor beta chains presented below share a single source sample, sequenced in a study of glioma-infiltrating T cells after dendritic cell vaccination. The assay was immunoSEQ multiplex PCR, and TCRdb's table has in-frame clones only and misses some. The sample lists some 46,000 clones; approximately 90% were seen once. The time point: after dendritic cell vaccination, including at tumor progression/relapse. Sequencing used blood, obtained after dendritic cell vaccination. Receptors originate from a human donor with glioblastoma.

The rearrangement links TRBV5-4 to TRBJ2-1; the match to TRBD2 covers 7 bases. The V segment lost 4 bases and the J segment 4 bases; nucleotides outside the gene matches: 8. The CDR3 totals 15 residues. CDR1 is SGHNT and CDR2 is YYREEE in the germline V gene (reference sequence). Here the CDR3 reads CASSRRERSYNEQFF. The CDR3 region has the DNA TGTGCCAGCAGCCGGCGGGAGCGGAGTTACAATGAGCAGTTCTTC.

The chain is built from TRBV5-1 and TRBJ2-1; TRBD2 is a possible D gene (6 bases). Germline CDR1 and CDR2: SGHRS and YFSETQ. Trimming left V 7 bases short and J 7 bases short, with 15 bases between. This CDR3 has 13 residues. The CDR3 is CASGVFAGNEQFF. The DNA for the CDR3 is TGCGCCAGCGGGGTTTTTGCGGGGAATGAGCAGTTCTTC.

The chain is built from TRBV7-9 and TRBJ2-2; TRBD1 matches at 9 bases. Looked up from germline, CDR1 is SEHNR and CDR2 is FQNEAQ (reference sequence). This CDR3 has 15 residues. V shed 1 base, J shed 3 bases, and the junction held 0 bases outside the gene matches. The CDR3, as DNA: TGTGCCAGCAGCTTAGGGACAGGGGACACCGGGGAGCTGTTTTTT. It yields the protein CASSLGTGDTGELFF. Full variable domain (outside the CDR3, taken from reference TRBV7-9 and TRBJ2-2): DTGVSQNPRHKITKRGQNVTFRCDPISEHNRLYWYRQTLGQGPEFLTYFQNEAQLEKSRLLSDRFSAERPKGSFSTLEIQRTEQGDSAMYLCASSLGTGDTGELFFGEGSRLTVL.

The rearrangement uses TRBV29-1 and TRBJ1-1, with a possible D match to TRBD1 (6 bases). V was shortened by 0 bases and J by 5 bases, with 10 bases between the two germline ends. The CDR3 runs 13 residues. The germline gives CDR1 SQVTM, CDR2 ANQGSEA. The CDR3 loop reads CSVEEGARTEAFF. DNA for the CDR3: TGCAGCGTTGAAGAGGGGGCGAGAACTGAAGCTTTCTTT.